The rows below give T cell receptor beta chains drawn from one sample of a study of Ad26.COV2.S vaccination and SARS-CoV-2 variants. Data came from immunoSEQ multiplex PCR; TCRdb stores just in-frame clones and leaves some out. The table lists approximately 240,000 clones, more than 75% of them singletons, with approximately 11% in the top ten. This sample comprised peripheral blood, obtained in a trial of Ad26.COV2.S vaccine versus placebo. These receptors were collected from a person aged 18-60 years who received the Ad26.COV2.S COVID-19 vaccine or a placebo. CDR3s leave out the opening cysteine and the closing phenylalanine or tryptophan. The order of the fields is J gene, V gene, CDR3 length, D gene, CDR3 protein. The D gene is left open where the match is weak.

J gene: TRBJ2-3; V gene: TRBV24-1; CDR3 length: 11; D gene: -; CDR3 protein: ATSVQSTDTQY
J gene: TRBJ1-5; V gene: TRBV3-1/TRBV3-2; CDR3 length: 12; D gene: -; CDR3 protein: ASSHTQANQPQH
J gene: TRBJ2-3; V gene: TRBV3-1/TRBV3-2; CDR3 length: 15; D gene: TRBD2; CDR3 protein: ASSPEWTSGERDTQY
J gene: TRBJ1-1; V gene: TRBV10-3; CDR3 length: 13; D gene: -; CDR3 protein: AISESRQVNTEAF
J gene: TRBJ2-4; V gene: TRBV2; CDR3 length: 16; D gene: -; CDR3 protein: ASSEARGGASAKNIQY
J gene: TRBJ2-1; V gene: TRBV7-9; CDR3 length: 14; D gene: TRBD1; CDR3 protein: ASSPTEGTVDNEQF
J gene: TRBJ1-3; V gene: TRBV5-1; CDR3 length: 14; D gene: -; CDR3 protein: ASSSGITISGNTIY
J gene: TRBJ2-3; V gene: TRBV6-5; CDR3 length: 14; D gene: TRBD1; CDR3 protein: ASSYGFRGREDTQY
J gene: TRBJ2-7; V gene: TRBV7-9; CDR3 length: 17; D gene: -; CDR3 protein: ASSGRGTKAPMSSHEQY
J gene: TRBJ2-7; V gene: TRBV28; CDR3 length: 13; D gene: TRBD1; CDR3 protein: ASSLLPTGGYEQY
J gene: TRBJ2-2; V gene: TRBV27; CDR3 length: 17; D gene: TRBD2; CDR3 protein: ASSWRRTSGRENTGELF